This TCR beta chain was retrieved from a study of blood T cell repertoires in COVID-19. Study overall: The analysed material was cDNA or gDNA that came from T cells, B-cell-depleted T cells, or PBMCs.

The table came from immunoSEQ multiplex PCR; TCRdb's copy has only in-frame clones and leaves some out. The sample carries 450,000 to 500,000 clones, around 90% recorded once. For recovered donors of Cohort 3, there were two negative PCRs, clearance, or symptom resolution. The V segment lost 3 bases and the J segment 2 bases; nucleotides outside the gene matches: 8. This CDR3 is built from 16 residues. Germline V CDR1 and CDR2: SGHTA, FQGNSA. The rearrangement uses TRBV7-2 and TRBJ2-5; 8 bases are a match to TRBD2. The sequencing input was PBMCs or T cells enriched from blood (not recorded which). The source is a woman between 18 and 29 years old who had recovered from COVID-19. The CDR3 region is CASSLYIAGGQETQYF. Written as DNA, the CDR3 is TGTGCCAGCAGCTTGTATATCGCGGGGGGACAAGAGACCCAGTACTTC.